This TCR beta chain was observed in a study of cytomegalovirus exposure and HLA in healthy donors. V was trimmed by 2 bases and J by 4 bases, leaving 9 bases between them. The CDR3 is 14 residues long. Germline-derived CDR1 and CDR2 are SGHTA and FQGNSA. With regard to this clone: The antigen remains undetermined.

PCR involved 60 Vbeta and 13 Jbeta primers. TCRdb's table, derived via immunoSEQ multiplex PCR, lists solely in-frame clones and lacks some. The sample contains around 130,000 clones, around 67% of which appear only once. Broader study findings: Donors were assumed by presence/absence analyses to have roughly uniform sequencing depth. Among the sequence variants, a highly shared cluster was likely an artifact of sequencing. There were some public TCRs occurring in many donors, but most TCR sequences were rare.

The clonotype originates from a woman in her forties in good health and CMV-seropositive. The sequenced sample was PBMCs. The V call is TRBV7-2, the J call TRBJ1-5, with a tentative D call TRBD1 (5 bases). The DNA for the CDR3 is TGTGCCAGCAGCTTATCGACAGCTAATCAGCCCCAGCATTTT. Protein product: CASSLSTANQPQHF.